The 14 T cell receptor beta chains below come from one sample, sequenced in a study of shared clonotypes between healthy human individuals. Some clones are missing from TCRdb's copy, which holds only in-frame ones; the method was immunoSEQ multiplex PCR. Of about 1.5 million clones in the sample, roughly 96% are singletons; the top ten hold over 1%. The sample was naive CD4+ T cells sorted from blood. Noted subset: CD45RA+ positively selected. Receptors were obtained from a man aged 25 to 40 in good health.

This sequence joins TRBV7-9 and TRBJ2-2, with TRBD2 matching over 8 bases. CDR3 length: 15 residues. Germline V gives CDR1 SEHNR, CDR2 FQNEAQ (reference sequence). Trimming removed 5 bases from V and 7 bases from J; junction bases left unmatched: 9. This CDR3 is CASSKGLGEVGELFF. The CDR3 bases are TGTGCCAGCAGCAAGGGACTAGGGGAAGTCGGGGAGCTGTTTTTT.

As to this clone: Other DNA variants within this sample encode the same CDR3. CDR3 sequence reads: CASSTPGTSGYEQYF. Here the CDR3 DNA reads TGTGCCAGCAGTACCCCCGGGACTAGCGGCTACGAGCAGTACTTC. The J gene is TRBJ2-7, the V gene TRBV5-4, with 11 nucleotides matching TRBD2. Germline CDR1 and CDR2: SGHNT and YYREEE (reference sequence). This CDR3 spans 15 amino acids. The ends lost 5 bases at V and 3 bases at J; junction bases unmatched: 7.

CDR3 amino acids: CASSQGEDTQYF. The CDR3 region has the DNA TGTGCCAGCAGCCAAGGGGAAGATACGCAGTATTTT. The genes are TRBV4-2 and TRBJ2-3; D is uncertain. Germline V lookup: CDR1 LGHNA, CDR2 YNFKEQ. Between the trimmed V and J ends, which lost 1 base and 5 bases, there was a span of 4 bases. This CDR3 has 12 residues.

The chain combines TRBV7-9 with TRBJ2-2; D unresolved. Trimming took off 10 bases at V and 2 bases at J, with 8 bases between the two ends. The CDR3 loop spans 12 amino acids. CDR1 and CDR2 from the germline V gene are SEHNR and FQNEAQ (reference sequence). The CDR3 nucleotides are TGTGCCATCCCATATAACACCGGGGAGCTGTTTTTT. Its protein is CAIPYNTGELFF.

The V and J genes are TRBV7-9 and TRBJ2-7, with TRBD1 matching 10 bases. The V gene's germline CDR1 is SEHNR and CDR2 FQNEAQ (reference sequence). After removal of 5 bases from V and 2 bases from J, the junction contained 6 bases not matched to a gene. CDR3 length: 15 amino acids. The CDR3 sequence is CASSRDRGPTYEQYF. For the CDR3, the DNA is TGTGCCAGCAGCCGCGACAGGGGGCCGACCTACGAGCAGTACTTC.

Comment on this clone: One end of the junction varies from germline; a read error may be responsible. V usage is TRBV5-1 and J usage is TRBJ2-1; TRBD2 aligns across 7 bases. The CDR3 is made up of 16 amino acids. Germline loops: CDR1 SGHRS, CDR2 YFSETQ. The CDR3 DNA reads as TGCGCCAGCAGCTTGGCTCTTGGAGCGGGACTGTTTCCAGAAATCTTC. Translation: CASSLALGAGLFPEIF.

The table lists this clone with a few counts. The CDR3 reads CASSLGFEQFF. The CDR3 DNA sequence: TGTGCCAGCAGTTTAGGATTTGAGCAGTTCTTC. J is TRBJ2-1 and V is TRBV7-3; D unclear. The CDR3 covers 11 residues. The germline V gene has CDR1 SGHTA and CDR2 FQGTGA. The V and J ends lost 6 bases and 9 bases respectively, with 9 bases between them.

The CDR3 DNA follows: TGTGCCAGCAGTACAAGACAGGGATACGAGCAGTACTTC. It codes for CASSTRQGYEQYF. The rearrangement uses TRBV27 and TRBJ2-7, with TRBD1 matching over 7 bases. Germline trimming cut 5 bases from V and 4 bases from J; bases unmatched to any gene: 5. Germline V gene sequence: CDR1 MNHEY, CDR2 SMNVEV (reference sequence). CDR3 length: 13 residues.

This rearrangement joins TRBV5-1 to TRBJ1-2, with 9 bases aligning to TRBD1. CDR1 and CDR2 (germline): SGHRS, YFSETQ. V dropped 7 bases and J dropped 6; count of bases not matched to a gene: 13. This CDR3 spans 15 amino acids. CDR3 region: CASSRSRTGVDGYTF. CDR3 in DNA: TGCGCCAGCTCTCGTTCCCGGACAGGGGTGGATGGCTACACCTTC. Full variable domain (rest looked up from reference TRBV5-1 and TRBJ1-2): KAGVTQTPRYLIKTRGQQVTLSCSPISGHRSVSWYQQTPGQGLQFLFEYFSETQRNKGNFPGRFSGRQFSNSRSEMNVSTLELGDSALYLCASSRSRTGVDGYTFGSGTRLTVV.

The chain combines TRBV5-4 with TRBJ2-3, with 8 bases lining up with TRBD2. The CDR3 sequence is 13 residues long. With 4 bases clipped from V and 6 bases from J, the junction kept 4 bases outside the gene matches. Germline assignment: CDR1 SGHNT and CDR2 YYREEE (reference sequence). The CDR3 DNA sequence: TGTGCCAGCAGCCAGCGGGAGCGGGATACGCAGTATTTT. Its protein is CASSQRERDTQYF.

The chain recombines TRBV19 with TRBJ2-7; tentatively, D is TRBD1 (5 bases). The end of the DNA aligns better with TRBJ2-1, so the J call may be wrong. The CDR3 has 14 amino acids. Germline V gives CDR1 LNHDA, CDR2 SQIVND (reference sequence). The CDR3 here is CASSIQGLWDEQFF. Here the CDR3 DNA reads TGTGCCAGTAGTATACAGGGTTTATGGGATGAGCAGTTCTTC.

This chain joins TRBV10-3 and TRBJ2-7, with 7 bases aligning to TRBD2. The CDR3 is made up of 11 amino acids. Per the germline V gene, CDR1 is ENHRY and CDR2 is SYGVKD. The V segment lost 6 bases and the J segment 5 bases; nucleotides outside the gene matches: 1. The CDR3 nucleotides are TGTGCCATCAGGAGCGGGGACGAGCAGTACTTC. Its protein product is CAIRSGDEQYF.

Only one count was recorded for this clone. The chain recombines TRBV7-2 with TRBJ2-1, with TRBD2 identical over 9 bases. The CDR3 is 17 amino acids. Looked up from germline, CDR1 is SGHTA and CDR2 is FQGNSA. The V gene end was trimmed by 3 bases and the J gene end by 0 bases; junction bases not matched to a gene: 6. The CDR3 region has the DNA TGTGCCAGCAGCTTGGCGGCGGGAGGGGCCTCCTACAATGAGCAGTTCTTC. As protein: CASSLAAGGASYNEQFF.

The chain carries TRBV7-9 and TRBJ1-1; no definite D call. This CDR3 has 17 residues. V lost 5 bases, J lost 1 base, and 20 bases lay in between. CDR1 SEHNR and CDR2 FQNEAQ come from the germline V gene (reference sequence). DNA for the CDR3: TGTGCCAGCAGCAAACCCGGGCTCAACTTACGGAACACTGAAGCTTTCTTT. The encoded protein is CASSKPGLNLRNTEAFF.